The TCR beta chain described here comes from a study of blood T cell repertoires in COVID-19. Across the study: Material from acute and convalescent COVID-19 was sourced from the United States, Italy and Spain. Sources were T cells, B-cell-depleted T cells, or PBMCs; the material itself was cDNA or gDNA.

This CDR3 has 12 residues. V was clipped by 6 bases and J by 1 base, with 9 bases between them. CDR1 is SQVTM and CDR2 is ANQGSEA in the germline V gene. Original analysis: Counts of nucleated cells, estimated from reference gene primer amplification, were obtained. The protocol was immunoSEQ multiplex PCR, while the TCRdb copy is restricted to in-frame clones and leaves out a portion. That table furnishes V, J and clone size, whereas the DNA furnished D and trimming. Of some 140,000 clones listed, 78% are singletons. Material for sequencing was peripheral blood. The chain carries TRBV29-1 and TRBJ2-5; no firm D call. This clonotype was obtained from an elderly man with acute or convalescent COVID-19. CDR3 loop: CSVQALQETQYF. The DNA of the CDR3 is TGCAGCGTCCAAGCGCTCCAAGAGACCCAGTACTTC.